This is a list of T cell receptor beta chains from one sample in a study of cytomegalovirus exposure and HLA in healthy donors. Method: immunoSEQ multiplex PCR; TCRdb's copy keeps in-frame clones and lacks some. The data contain about 120,000 clones, 65% to 80% of them singletons. The sample taken for sequencing was PBMCs. Receptors originate from a man aged 60 to 69 in good health and CMV-seropositive. Both conserved end residues are part of each CDR3. D genes are given only for firm matches. Size tells how often a clone was seen (once, few, many) or the class of an expanded clone, and some rows leave it out.

>TRBJ1-1|NA|NA|TRBV29-1
TGCAGCGTTGAAGTTGGCGGGGGGGGCACTGAAGCTTTCTTT
CSVEVGGGGTEAFF
>TRBJ1-3|NA|TRBD1|TRBV28
TGTGCCAGCAGCCTGGGACAGTTCTCTGGAAACACCATATATTTT
CASSLGQFSGNTIYF
>TRBJ2-5|NA|NA|TRBV10-3
TGTGCCATCAGTGAAGCTGGGCCTCAAGAGACCCAGTACTTC
CAISEAGPQETQYF
>TRBJ2-7|NA|TRBD1|TRBV5-4
TGTGCCAGCAGCTTGGACAGGGGGCTAGACGAGCAGTACTTC
CASSLDRGLDEQYF
>TRBJ1-6|NA|NA|TRBV7-2
TGTGCCAGCAGCTTAGGGGGGACACTTCCTTCACCCCTCCACTTT
CASSLGGTLPSPLHF
>TRBJ2-7|NA|NA|TRBV5-1
TGCGCCAGCAGCTTGGAGAGGGAGCAGTACTTC
CASSLEREQYF
>TRBJ2-1|NA|TRBD2|TRBV29-1
TGCAGCGTTGAGGGGCTAGCGGGAACAGAGTACAATGAGCAGTTCTTC
CSVEGLAGTEYNEQFF
>TRBJ1-4|NA|TRBD1|TRBV5-1
TGCGCCAGCAGCTCCGGGACAGAGAATGAAAAACTGTTTTTT
CASSSGTENEKLFF
>TRBJ1-3|NA|NA|TRBV5-1
TGCGCCAGCAGCTTGGGCCAGGGGATTGGAAACACCATATATTTT
CASSLGQGIGNTIYF
>TRBJ1-6|NA|TRBD1|TRBV7-3
TGTGCCAGCAGCCTAACAGGGGGCATTGGATCACCCCTCCACTTT
CASSLTGGIGSPLHF
>TRBJ1-2|NA|NA|TRBV11-2
TGTGCCAGCAGCTCCCTCCTGACATCCAACTATGGCTACACCTTC
CASSSLLTSNYGYTF
>TRBJ1-2|NA|TRBD1|TRBV20-1
TGCAGTGCCTGGACAGGGAATGGCTACACCTTC
CSAWTGNGYTF
>TRBJ1-2|once|NA|TRBV2
TGTGCCAGCAGTGAGGGCAGGACTAACTATGGCTACACCTTC
CASSEGRTNYGYTF
>TRBJ1-2|NA|NA|TRBV5-4
TGTGCCAGCAGCTTGGCTAGTCGACAGTCTGGCTACACCTTC
CASSLASRQSGYTF
>TRBJ1-4|few|NA|TRBV29-1
TGCAGCGGAGGGGACACAGCAACTAATGAAAAACTGTTTTTT
CSGGDTATNEKLFF
>TRBJ2-2|NA|NA|TRBV11-2
TGTGCCAGCAGTTACTCGCCCGGGGAGCTGTTTTTT
CASSYSPGELFF
>TRBJ2-1|many|TRBD2|TRBV4-1
TGCGCCAGCAGCCAAGATTGGCGGGAGGCCTACAATGAGCAGTTCTTC
CASSQDWREAYNEQFF
>TRBJ2-7|NA|NA|TRBV5-1
TGCGCCAGCAGCTTGACAACCTACGAGCAGTACTTC
CASSLTTYEQYF
>TRBJ1-6|NA|NA|TRBV5-6
TGTGCCAGCAGGTTTGGACAGATTAATTCACCCCTCCACTTT
CASRFGQINSPLHF
>TRBJ1-6|NA|TRBD1|TRBV6-1
TGTGCCAGCAGTGGAGGGACAGGCCGCTCCTATAATTCACCCCTCCACTTT
CASSGGTGRSYNSPLHF
>TRBJ2-7|NA|NA|TRBV6-6
TGTGCCAGCAGCTTGGCGGCTAGCGAGAAATACGAGCAGTACTTC
CASSLAASEKYEQYF
>TRBJ2-1|once|TRBD2|TRBV28
TGTGCCAGCAGTTTTCGGGAGGGGGAGGGCTACAATGAGCAGTTCTTC
CASSFREGEGYNEQFF
>TRBJ1-1|NA|NA|TRBV10-3
TGTGCCATCAGCCGTGGACAGTTGAACACTGAAGCTTTCTTT
CAISRGQLNTEAFF
>TRBJ2-1|NA|NA|TRBV2
TGTGCCAGCAGTGAGCGCAGGGGTTCCTACAATGAGCAGTTCTTC
CASSERRGSYNEQFF
>TRBJ1-5|NA|NA|TRBV29-1
TGCAGCGTTGCGACAGCAAATAGCAATCAGCCCCAGCATTTT
CSVATANSNQPQHF
>TRBJ2-5|NA|TRBD2|TRBV5-5
TGTGCCAGCAGCTTAGCGGGGGATGAGACCCAGTACTTC
CASSLAGDETQYF